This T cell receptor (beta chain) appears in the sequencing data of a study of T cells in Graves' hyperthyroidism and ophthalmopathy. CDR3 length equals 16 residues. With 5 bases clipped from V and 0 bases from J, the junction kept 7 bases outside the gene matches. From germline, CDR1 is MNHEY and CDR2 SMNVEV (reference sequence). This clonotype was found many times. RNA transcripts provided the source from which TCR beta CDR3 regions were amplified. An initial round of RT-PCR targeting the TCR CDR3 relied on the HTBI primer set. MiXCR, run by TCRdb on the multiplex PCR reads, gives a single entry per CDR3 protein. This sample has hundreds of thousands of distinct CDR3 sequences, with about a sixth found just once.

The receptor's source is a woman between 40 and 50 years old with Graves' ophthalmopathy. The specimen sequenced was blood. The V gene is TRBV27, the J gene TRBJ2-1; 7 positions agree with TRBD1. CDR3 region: CASSPKTGSSYNEQFF. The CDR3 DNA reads TGTGCCAGCAGTCCCAAGACAGGGAGCTCCTACAATGAGCAGTTCTTC.